The clone carrying this T cell receptor (beta chain) has a count of ten or more. This sample was included in a study of T cell repertoires in cytomegalovirus infection. Study information: Through public TCR beta signatures, both CMV infection and matching HLA type were indicated.

TCRdb itself ran the reads through MiXCR, one entry per CDR3 protein. The profile shows approximately 500,000 distinct CDR3 sequences, about 15% of them singletons. Germline V CDR1 and CDR2: SGHAT, FQNNGV. V was shortened by 0 bases and J by 1 base, with 12 bases between the two germline ends. The CDR3 is 17 residues long. The rearrangement joins TRBV11-2 to TRBJ2-2; tentatively, D is TRBD2 (5 bases). The specimen sequenced was CD8+ T cells from PBMCs. This receptor was taken from a human donor in good health (CMV status not recorded). Some clones in this sample may be carry-over from other donors' samples. CDR3 in DNA: TGTGCCAGCAGCTTAGATCTAAGGACTCTGAACACCGGGGAGCTGTTTTTT. It translates to CASSLDLRTLNTGELFF. The full variable domain, rest sourced from reference TRBV11-2 and TRBJ2-2, is EAGVAQSPRYKIIEKRQSVAFWCNPISGHATLYWYQQILGQGPKLLIQFQNNGVVDDSQLPKDRFSAERLKGVDSTLKIQPAKLEDSAVYLCASSLDLRTLNTGELFFGEGSRLTVL.